This paragraph reports one T cell receptor (beta chain). Use of 60 Vbeta and 13 Jbeta primers characterized the PCR. Assay: immunoSEQ multiplex PCR; the TCRdb copy retains only in-frame clones and omits some. The sample holds 99,000 or so clones, approximately 80% seen once. This sample stems from a study of cytomegalovirus exposure and HLA in healthy donors. Germline CDR1 is SGHRS and CDR2 is YFSETQ. V lost 1 base, J lost 4 bases, and 12 bases lay in between. The CDR3 loop spans 15 amino acids. The chain joins TRBV5-1 to TRBJ1-5, with D perhaps TRBD1 (5 bases). The sequence was collected from a female donor in good health and CMV-seropositive. Sequencing was done on a sample of PBMCs. The CDR3 DNA reads TGCGCCAGCAGCTTGACTACAGGTCCTAATCAGCCCCAGCATTTT. This codes for CASSLTTGPNQPQHF.